This entry features one TCR beta chain sequence. The data were obtained in a study of shared T cell receptors in the human thymus. Per the germline V gene, CDR1 is LGHNA and CDR2 is YSLEER. The CDR3 is made up of 16 amino acids. V was clipped by 0 bases and J by 7 bases; unmatched bases: 11. Clones were sequenced by immunoSEQ multiplex PCR, and TCRdb holds only the in-frame ones, with some missing. The sample lists 450,000 to 650,000 clones, about 80% occurring once. These same data were also listed under a study on human thymus T cells. That paper notes: Resections that were taken during corrective heart surgery supplied the thymus tissue.

Input material: thymocytes. The V and J genes are TRBV4-3 and TRBJ2-5, with 7 positions matching TRBD1. This clonotype originated in a boy in the first two years of life with a congenital heart defect. DNA for the CDR3: TGCGCCAGCAGCCAAGATTGGGTAGGGGGCCTGGGGACCCAGTACTTC. Translated, it gives CASSQDWVGGLGTQYF.